This TCR beta chain was sequenced in a study of CD8+ T cells in alopecia areata. Cell sorting on a FACSAria was used to separate CD4+ and CD8+ T cells from the PBMCs. RNA was extracted and reverse transcribed into cDNA as the sequencing template. TCRdb's table, derived via immunoSEQ multiplex PCR, lists solely in-frame clones and lacks some. The profile shows some 150,000 clones, about 51% of them singletons. Germline CDR1 reads SGHVS; CDR2 reads FQNEAQ. CDR3 length: 12 amino acids. The germline V and J ends were trimmed by 1 base and 5 bases, with 6 bases remaining between them. This clone was observed a few times.

The specimen was CD8+ T cells sorted from blood, collected at week 0. The origin of this receptor is a human donor with alopecia areata. The chain uses TRBV7-8 and TRBJ2-7; unclear D gene. CDR3 sequence reads: CASSLGMDEQYF. CDR3 nucleotide sequence: TGTGCCAGCAGCTTAGGTATGGACGAGCAGTACTTC.